This entry lists 2 T cell receptor beta chains sequenced from one sample in a study of cytomegalovirus exposure and HLA in healthy donors. The PCR used 60 Vbeta and 13 Jbeta primers. Some clones are missing from TCRdb's copy, which holds only in-frame ones; the method was immunoSEQ multiplex PCR. The sample shows 140,000 to 150,000 clones, around 82% of them seen only once. The material sequenced was PBMCs. Receptors were obtained from a female donor in good health and CMV-seronegative.

The rearrangement links TRBV28 to TRBJ2-7; 7 bases fit TRBD1. Per the germline V gene, CDR1 is MDHEN and CDR2 is SYDVKM. With 6 bases clipped from V and 6 bases from J, the junction kept 8 bases outside the gene matches. The CDR3 is 13 amino acids. The CDR3 loop reads CASSSGQFSEQYF. The CDR3 region has the DNA TGTGCCAGCAGCTCGGGACAGTTTTCCGAGCAGTACTTC.

The gene calls are TRBV4-1 and TRBJ1-3, with D possibly being TRBD1 (5 bases). Germline values: CDR1 MGHRA, CDR2 YSYEKL. V was shortened by 0 bases and J by 2 bases, with 14 bases between the two germline ends. The CDR3 covers 17 residues. This chain's CDR3 is CASSQEGQGGPGNTIYF. CDR3 DNA sequence: TGCGCCAGCAGCCAAGAGGGCCAGGGAGGGCCTGGAAACACCATATATTTT.